Presented here are 17 T cell receptor beta chains from one specimen sequenced in a study of shared clonotypes between healthy human individuals. The repertoire was sequenced with immunoSEQ multiplex PCR; TCRdb's copy has only in-frame clones and lacks some. The repertoire holds some 2.1 million clones, with about 95% as singletons. Naive CD8 populations comprised CD45RO-negative cells positively selected for CCR7, excluding terminally differentiated effector memory CD45RA+ cells. What was sequenced was naive CD8+ T cells sorted from blood. These receptors all stem from a man younger than 35 in good health.

This sequence joins TRBV6-6 and TRBJ1-1; D is perhaps TRBD1 (6 bases). There are 11 residues in the CDR3. V lost 6 bases and J lost 7, with 9 bases in between. CDR1 MNHNY and CDR2 SVGAGI come from the germline V gene (reference sequence). The DNA for the CDR3 is TGTGCCAGCAGATGGGACATTGAAGCTTTCTTT. This gives the protein CASRWDIEAFF.

CDR3 residues: CASSDSMVAGDEQFF. The DNA for the CDR3 is TGTGCCAGCAGTGACTCGATGGTAGCGGGGGATGAGCAGTTCTTC. The chain couples TRBV6-4 to TRBJ2-1, with TRBD2 identical over 9 bases. The CDR3 totals 15 residues. V trimming: 0 bases; J trimming: 8 bases; junction bases outside the gene matches: 5. Germline-derived CDR1 and CDR2 are MRHNA and SNTAGT.

In the case of this clone: This sample also contains other DNA sequences that code for the same CDR3. V and J are TRBV28 and TRBJ1-5; D not resolved. Germline CDR1 is MDHEN and CDR2 is SYDVKM. The CDR3 sequence is 14 residues long. Trimming stripped 3 bases from V and 3 bases from J, with 9 bases between. The CDR3: CASSLSGSNQPQHF. The CDR3 nucleotides are TGTGCCAGCAGTTTGTCTGGATCCAATCAGCCCCAGCATTTT.

The rearrangement joins TRBV28 to TRBJ2-3, with D possibly being TRBD2 (5 bases). There are 14 residues in the CDR3. The germline V gene encodes CDR1 MDHEN and CDR2 SYDVKM. Trimming removed 4 bases at V and 2 bases at J, with 10 bases between. The CDR3: CASSSGVDTDTQYF. The CDR3 coding sequence is TGTGCCAGCAGTTCCGGGGTGGACACAGATACGCAGTATTTT.

The chain is built from TRBV4-1 and TRBJ1-4; D gene ambiguous. Looked up from germline, CDR1 is MGHRA and CDR2 is YSYEKL. Trimming removed 2 bases from V and 7 bases from J, with 17 bases in between. The CDR3 runs to 16 residues. The CDR3 sequence: CASSQNGISGSEKLFF. CDR3 nucleotide sequence: TGCGCCAGCAGCCAAAACGGGATTTCAGGAAGTGAAAAACTGTTTTTT.

V and J are TRBV19 and TRBJ2-2; D not certain. The CDR3 is 14 residues long. CDR1 is LNHDA and CDR2 is SQIVND in the germline V gene (reference sequence). The V and J ends lost 1 base and 14 bases respectively, with 17 bases between them. In DNA form, the CDR3 reads TGTGCCAGTAGTATAGTTCAGATCCACCGACAACTGTTTTTT. This encodes CASSIVQIHRQLFF.

CDR3 in amino acids: CASSPGYNEQFF. The CDR3 DNA reads as TGCGCCAGCAGTCCCGGATACAATGAGCAGTTCTTC. The rearrangement uses TRBV4-3 and TRBJ2-1; D ambiguous. CDR1 is LGHNA, CDR2 YSLEER, per germline. The length of the CDR3 is 12 residues. V was clipped by 6 bases and J by 4 bases, with 7 bases between them.

V gene TRBV11-2 combines with J gene TRBJ2-5; perhaps TRBD1 as D (5 bases). From germline, CDR1 is SGHAT and CDR2 FQNNGV. The CDR3 consists of 14 residues. V lost 3 bases and J 0 bases, leaving 8 bases between the germline ends. The CDR3 nucleotides read TGTGCCAGCAGCTTTGGGGCCTACCAAGAGACCCAGTACTTC. It is translated as CASSFGAYQETQYF.

The chain links TRBV4-1 to TRBJ1-4, with 9 bases fitting TRBD1. The junction had 9 bases not matched to a gene; V was cut back by 6 bases and J by 7 bases. Per germline, CDR1 MGHRA and CDR2 YSYEKL. The CDR3 runs to 15 residues. The CDR3 here is CASSPRDREAEKLFF. The CDR3 DNA reads TGCGCCAGCAGTCCACGGGACAGGGAGGCTGAAAAACTGTTTTTT.

This chain uses TRBV19 with TRBJ2-1, with D perhaps being TRBD1 or TRBD2 (5 bases each). Trimming took 2 bases from V and 6 from J, leaving 14 bases between them. The germline V gene encodes CDR1 LNHDA and CDR2 SQIVND (reference sequence). The length of the CDR3 is 15 residues. In DNA, the CDR3 is TGTGCCAGTAGTATAAGTTGGGGACGGGGCAATGAGCAGTTCTTC. As protein: CASSISWGRGNEQFF.

V gene TRBV15 combines with J gene TRBJ1-1; no definite D call. Germline V lookup: CDR1 LNHNV, CDR2 YYDKDF (reference sequence). The V end lost 4 bases, the J end lost 7 bases, and 16 bases lay between the germline ends. The CDR3 spans 14 residues. The CDR3 nucleotides are TGTGCCACCAGCACGCGAGAGGAGGAGGGTGAAGCTTTCTTT. It is translated as CATSTREEEGEAFF.

This clone has a single count. The sample holds other DNA sequences that translate to the same CDR3. The J gene is TRBJ1-2, the V gene TRBV7-9, with TRBD1 matching over 7 bases. With 1 base clipped from V and 2 bases from J, the junction kept 1 base outside the gene matches. Germline lookup yields CDR1 SEHNR and CDR2 FQNEAQ (reference sequence). This CDR3 is built from 14 residues. Here the CDR3 reads CASSLGGGNYGYTF. The CDR3 DNA is TGTGCCAGCAGCTTAGGAGGGGGCAACTATGGCTACACCTTC.

This clone was observed a single time. This sample also contains other DNA sequences that code for the same CDR3. The gene calls are TRBV9 and TRBJ2-3; either TRBD1 or TRBD2 may supply D (6 bases each). Trimming removed 0 bases at V and 2 bases at J, with 10 bases between. The CDR3 is 15 amino acids. Germline V gene data show CDR1 as SGDLS and CDR2 as YYNGEE. The CDR3 loop is CASSVEPGATDTQYF. CDR3 DNA: TGTGCCAGCAGCGTAGAACCGGGGGCCACAGATACGCAGTATTTT.

Worth noting for this clone: Additional DNA sequences in this sample encode the identical CDR3. The CDR3 is CASSIGGTGSYEQYF. CDR3 sequence (DNA): TGTGCCAGTAGTATTGGTGGGACAGGCTCCTACGAGCAGTACTTC. The chain is built from TRBV19 and TRBJ2-7; 8 nucleotides agree with TRBD1. The germline CDR1 and CDR2 sequences are LNHDA and SQIVND (reference sequence). This CDR3 is built from 15 residues. The J segment lost 0 bases and the V segment lost 3 bases, leaving 4 bases of the junction unmatched.

V is TRBV5-1 and J is TRBJ2-1; TRBD2 matches at 11 bases. Germline CDR1 reads SGHRS; CDR2 reads YFSETQ. The CDR3 has 16 amino acids. The junction had 6 bases not matched to a gene; V was cut back by 0 bases and J by 7 bases. CDR3 residues: CASSLELAGVWNEQFF. CDR3 DNA sequence: TGCGCCAGCAGCTTGGAACTAGCGGGAGTCTGGAATGAGCAGTTCTTC.

This clone showed up just once. The chain couples TRBV14 to TRBJ2-2; 8 bases fit TRBD1. The length of the CDR3 is 16 residues. J lost 0 bases, V lost 3 bases, and 3 bases had no gene match. Per germline, CDR1 SGHDN and CDR2 FVKESK. The CDR3 sequence: CASSHRQGPNTGELFF. The CDR3 coding sequence is TGTGCCAGCAGCCACCGACAGGGGCCGAACACCGGGGAGCTGTTTTTT. Filled out from reference TRBV14 and TRBJ2-2, the complete variable domain reads EAGVTQFPSHSVIEKGQTVTLRCDPISGHDNLYWYRRVMGKEIKFLLHFVKESKQDESGMPNNRFLAERTGGTYSTLKVQPAELEDSGVYFCASSHRQGPNTGELFFGEGSRLTVL.

The V call is TRBV19, the J call TRBJ2-7; 9 bases are shared with TRBD2. Germline V gene data show CDR1 as LNHDA and CDR2 as SQIVND (reference sequence). The CDR3 contains 15 residues. V trimming: 5 bases; J trimming: 1 base; junction bases outside the gene matches: 6. In nucleotides, the CDR3 is TGTGCCAGTAGTGCCATAGCGGGGGAGTCCTACGAGCAGTACTTC. Protein product: CASSAIAGESYEQYF.